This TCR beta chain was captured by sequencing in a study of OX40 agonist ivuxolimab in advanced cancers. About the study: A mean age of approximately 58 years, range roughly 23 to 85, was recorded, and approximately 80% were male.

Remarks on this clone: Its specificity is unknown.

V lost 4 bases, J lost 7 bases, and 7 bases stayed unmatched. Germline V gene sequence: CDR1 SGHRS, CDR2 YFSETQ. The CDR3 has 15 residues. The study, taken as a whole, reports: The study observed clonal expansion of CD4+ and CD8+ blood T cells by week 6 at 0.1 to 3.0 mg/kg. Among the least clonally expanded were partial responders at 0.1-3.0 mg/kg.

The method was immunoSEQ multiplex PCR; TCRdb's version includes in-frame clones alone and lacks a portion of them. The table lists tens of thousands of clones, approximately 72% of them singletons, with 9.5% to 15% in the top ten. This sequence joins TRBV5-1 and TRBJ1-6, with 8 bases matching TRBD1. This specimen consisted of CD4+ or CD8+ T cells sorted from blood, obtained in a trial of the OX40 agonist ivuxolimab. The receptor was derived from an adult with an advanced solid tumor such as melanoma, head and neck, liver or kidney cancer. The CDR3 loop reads CASSRGQGGNSPLHF. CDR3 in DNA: TGCGCCAGCAGCCGTGGACAGGGAGGAAATTCACCCCTCCACTTT.